The 18 T cell receptor beta chains listed next were all sequenced from one sample in a study of identical twins. MiXCR, applied by TCRdb to the 5' RACE reads, yields one record per CDR3 protein. The repertoire consists of over 250,000 distinct CDR3 sequences, with 7.5% to 9.5% occurring once and the leading ten covering roughly 6.4%. These data were also reused for a study on yellow fever vaccine responses in identical twins.

The sample comprised CD8+ T cells sorted from blood. Receptor source: a woman between 18 and 29 years old in good health.

The chain combines TRBV3-1 with TRBJ2-1; D remains unclear. This CDR3 spans 15 amino acids. V was clipped by 8 bases and J by 0 bases, with 14 bases between them. Germline assignment: CDR1 LGHDT and CDR2 YNNKEL (reference sequence). CDR3 in DNA: TGTGCCAGCTCAGTTTCCTTTGGCTCCTACAATGAGCAGTTCTTC. This sequence encodes CASSVSFGSYNEQFF.

The chain uses TRBV11-1 and TRBJ2-5, with 16 bases aligning to TRBD2. Losses at the gene ends were 6 bases for V and 2 bases for J; bases not matched to a gene: 9. Germline V gene data show CDR1 as SGHAT and CDR2 as FQDESV (reference sequence). The CDR3 loop spans 18 amino acids. In DNA, the CDR3 is TGTGCCAGCAGAGATCCGGGACTAGCGGGGGGGCTACAAGAGACCCAGTACTTC. This gives the protein CASRDPGLAGGLQETQYF.

This clonotype occurred many times. CDR3 DNA sequence: TGTGCCACCAGCTCCGACAGGGTCTACGAGCAGTACTTC. Protein sequence: CATSSDRVYEQYF. The chain has TRBV15 and TRBJ2-7, with 7 positions matching TRBD1. The CDR3 is 13 residues long. CDR1 and CDR2 from the germline V gene are LNHNV and YYDKDF (reference sequence). V lost 5 bases and J lost 3; bases outside the gene matches: 4. Complete variable domain (other parts from reference TRBV15 and TRBJ2-7): DAMVIQNPRYQVTQFGKPVTLSCSQTLNHNVMYWYQQKSSQAPKLLFHYYDKDFNNEADTPDNFQSRRPNTSFCFLDIRSPGLGDTAMYLCATSSDRVYEQYFGPGTRLTVT.

There are a few counts of this clonotype. CDR3 coding DNA: TGTGCCACCAGCCCCTTGGGGGGGCCCCACAATGAGCAGTTCTTC. Translating gives CATSPLGGPHNEQFF. This chain joins TRBV15 and TRBJ2-1, with D possibly being TRBD2 (7 bases). The V and J ends lost 5 bases and 5 bases respectively, with 16 bases between them. This CDR3 has 15 residues. Germline CDR1 and CDR2: LNHNV and YYDKDF (reference sequence).

This clonotype was seen only a few times. The J gene is TRBJ2-7, the V gene TRBV7-9; TRBD2 matches 7 bases. Germline V CDR1 and CDR2: SEHNR, FQNEAQ (reference sequence). CDR3 size: 16 residues. The junction had 14 bases not matched to a gene; V was cut back by 5 bases and J by 4 bases. CDR3 in amino acids: CASSPPGGSGWYEQYF. In nucleotides, the CDR3 is TGTGCCAGCAGCCCCCCCGGCGGGAGCGGGTGGTACGAGCAGTACTTC.

The rearrangement links TRBV21-1 to TRBJ1-1. TRBV21-1 corresponds to a pseudogene. The CDR3 has 16 residues. CDR3 DNA: TGTGCCAGCAGCAAAACTCTTGGGACGGCGAACACTGAAGCTTTCTTT. It yields the protein CASSKTLGTANTEAFF.

This clonotype was counted ten times or more. The chain combines TRBV12-3 or TRBV12-4 with TRBJ1-2, with D possibly TRBD1 on 5 matching bases. V was cut by 3 bases and J by 3 bases, with 8 bases left in between. The CDR3 is 13 residues long. DNA for the CDR3: TGTGCCAGCAGTTTTGGGGGGTACTATGGCTACACCTTC. Its protein is CASSFGGYYGYTF.

This clonotype occurred a few times. The V and J genes are TRBV20-1 and TRBJ2-7, with D maybe TRBD2 (5 bases). The germline V and J ends were trimmed by 3 bases and 6 bases, with 18 bases remaining between them. The germline CDR1 and CDR2 sequences are DFQATT and SNEGSKA (reference sequence). The CDR3 is 14 residues long. The CDR3 is CSARNGLESGEQYF. The CDR3 nucleotides read TGCAGTGCTAGGAATGGACTGGAGAGTGGCGAGCAGTACTTC.

This clonotype was detected many times. V and J are TRBV6-2 or TRBV6-3 and TRBJ2-1, with 9 bases fitting TRBD2. The germline gives CDR1 MNHEY, CDR2 SVGEGT. Unmatched junction bases numbered 2, after V lost 7 bases and J lost 7 bases. CDR3 length equals 12 residues. The CDR3: CASKREENEQFF. CDR3 bases: TGTGCCAGCAAGCGGGAGGAAAATGAGCAGTTCTTC.

This clonotype was counted at least ten times. V and J are TRBV7-2 and TRBJ1-2; 9 bases agree with TRBD1. CDR1 and CDR2 from the germline V gene are SGHTA and FQGNSA. The CDR3 spans 14 residues. Trimming removed 4 bases from V and 5 bases from J; junction bases left unmatched: 5. CDR3 residues: CASSSDRGWYGYTF. The CDR3 DNA reads as TGTGCCAGCAGCTCGGACAGGGGTTGGTATGGCTACACCTTC.

This clonotype was found many times. This chain links TRBV9 with TRBJ2-6; tentatively, D is TRBD2 (5 bases). In germline, CDR1 is SGDLS, CDR2 YYNGEE. The CDR3 runs 16 residues. Trimming took off 0 bases at V and 2 bases at J, with 9 bases between the two ends. The CDR3 reads CASSVAPGTGANVLTF. In DNA, the CDR3 is TGTGCCAGCAGCGTAGCTCCCGGGACTGGGGCCAACGTCCTGACTTTC.

A word on this clonotype: One end of the junction fails to match germline, which may point to a read error. The chain couples TRBV29-1 to TRBJ2-7; D might be TRBD1 (5 bases). This CDR3 has 15 amino acids. CDR1 is SQVTM and CDR2 is ANQGSEA in the germline V gene. CDR3 coding DNA: TGCAGCGTAGAGAGCGCGACAGCTAATTCCTACGAGCAGCACTTC. Amino acids: CSVESATANSYEQHF.

V usage is TRBV4-1 and J usage is TRBJ2-2, with D possibly matching TRBD1 (6 bases). V was trimmed by 1 base and J by 2 bases, leaving 11 bases between them. CDR1 is MGHRA and CDR2 is YSYEKL in the germline V gene. The CDR3 runs to 16 residues. CDR3 sequence reads: CASSQAGTTNTGELFF. CDR3 coding DNA: TGCGCCAGCAGCCAAGCTGGGACAACCAACACCGGGGAGCTGTTTTTT.

This clonotype was detected ten times or more. The chain has TRBV7-2 and TRBJ2-1, with D unresolved. The germline V gene has CDR1 SGHTA and CDR2 FQGNSA. This CDR3 contains 13 residues. Trimming cost V 5 bases and J 3 bases, with 8 bases left between them. The CDR3 loop is CASSPDDYNEQFF. The DNA for the CDR3 is TGTGCCAGCAGCCCAGACGACTACAATGAGCAGTTCTTC.

This clonotype was recorded many times. This rearrangement joins TRBV29-1 to TRBJ1-2; D is unclear. Germline V lookup: CDR1 SQVTM, CDR2 ANQGSEA. This CDR3 region has 14 residues. V was shortened by 3 bases and J by 4 bases, with 15 bases between the two germline ends. DNA of the CDR3: TGCAGCGTTGATAACCCTTCTGTTGGCTATGGCTACACCTTC. It is translated as CSVDNPSVGYGYTF.

The chain couples TRBV5-5 to TRBJ2-7; D gene uncertain. This CDR3 is 15 amino acids long. Trimming stripped 0 bases from V and 0 bases from J, with 10 bases between. CDR1 is SGHKS, CDR2 YYEKEE, per germline (reference sequence). This chain's CDR3 is CASSLEWGSSYEQYF. As DNA, the CDR3 is TGTGCCAGCAGCTTGGAGTGGGGATCCTCCTACGAGCAGTACTTC.

This clonotype was found many times. At one of its ends the junction is not consistent with the germline gene, which may arise from a read error. This chain connects TRBV5-1 to TRBJ2-7; D ambiguous. Germline V gene data show CDR1 as SGHRS and CDR2 as YFSETQ. CDR3 size: 13 residues. The CDR3 is CASSLGLTYEQYF. CDR3 sequence (DNA): TGTGCCAGCAGCTTGGGCCTAACCTACGAGCAGTACTTC.

This clonotype was seen repeatedly, ten times or more. The genes are TRBV29-1 and TRBJ2-1; 12 nucleotides line up with TRBD2. CDR1 is SQVTM, CDR2 ANQGSEA, per germline. V dropped 6 bases and J dropped 1; count of bases not matched to a gene: 4. The length of the CDR3 is 15 residues. In nucleotides, the CDR3 is TGCAGCGTCTCTAGCGGGAGGGAATCCTACAATGAGCAGTTCTTC. Translated: CSVSSGRESYNEQFF.